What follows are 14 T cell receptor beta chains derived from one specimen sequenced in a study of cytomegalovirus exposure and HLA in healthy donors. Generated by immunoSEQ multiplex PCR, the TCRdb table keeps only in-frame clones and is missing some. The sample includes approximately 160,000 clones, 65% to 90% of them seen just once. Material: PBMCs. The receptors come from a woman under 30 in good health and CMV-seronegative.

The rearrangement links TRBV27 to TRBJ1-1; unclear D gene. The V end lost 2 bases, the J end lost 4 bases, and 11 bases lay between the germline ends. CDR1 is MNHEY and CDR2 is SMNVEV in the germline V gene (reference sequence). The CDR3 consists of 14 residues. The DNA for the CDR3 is TGTGCCAGCAGTTTAACTGGGAGTCGCACTGAAGCTTTCTTT. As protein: CASSLTGSRTEAFF.

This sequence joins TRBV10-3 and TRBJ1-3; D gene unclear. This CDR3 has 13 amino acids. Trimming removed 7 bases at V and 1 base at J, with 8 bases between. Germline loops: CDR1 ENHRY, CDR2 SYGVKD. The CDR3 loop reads CAIMTGSGNTIYF. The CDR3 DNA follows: TGTGCCATCATGACGGGTTCTGGAAACACCATATATTTT.

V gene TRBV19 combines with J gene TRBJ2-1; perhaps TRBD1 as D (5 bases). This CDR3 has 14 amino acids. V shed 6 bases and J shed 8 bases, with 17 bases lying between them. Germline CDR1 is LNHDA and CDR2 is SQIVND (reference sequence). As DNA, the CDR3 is TGTGCCAGTAGCCCCCTACAGGTCACGGATGAGCAGTTCTTC. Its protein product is CASSPLQVTDEQFF.

The CDR3 here is CASKIRGQNTEAFF. The CDR3 region has the DNA TGTGCCAGCAAGATTAGGGGGCAGAACACTGAAGCTTTCTTT. The chain is built from TRBV27 and TRBJ1-1; 7 bases agree with TRBD1. With V trimmed by 7 bases and J by 1 base, 6 bases remained unmatched. The CDR3 length is 14 residues. Germline CDR1 and CDR2: MNHEY and SMNVEV (reference sequence).

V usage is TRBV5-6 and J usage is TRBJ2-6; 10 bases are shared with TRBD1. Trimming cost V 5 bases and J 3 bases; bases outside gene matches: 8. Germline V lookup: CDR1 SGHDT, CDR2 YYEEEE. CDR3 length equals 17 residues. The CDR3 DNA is TGTGCCAGCAGTCTATTAGACAGGGGGCGTGGGGCCAACGTCCTGACTTTC. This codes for CASSLLDRGRGANVLTF.

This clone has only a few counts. The CDR3 sequence is CASTPGGRNTEAFF. CDR3 DNA sequence: TGTGCCAGCACCCCCGGCGGGCGGAACACTGAAGCTTTCTTT. V and J are TRBV27 and TRBJ1-1, with D uncertain. Trimming removed 7 bases at V and 1 base at J, with 13 bases between. Germline CDR1 and CDR2: MNHEY and SMNVEV (reference sequence). CDR3 length: 14 residues.

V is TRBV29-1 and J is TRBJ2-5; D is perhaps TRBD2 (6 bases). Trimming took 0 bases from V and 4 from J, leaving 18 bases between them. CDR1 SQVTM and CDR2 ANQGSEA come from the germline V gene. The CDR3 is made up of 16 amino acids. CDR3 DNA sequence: TGCAGCGTTGAAGATACGGATAGCGGTGGGGGAGAGACCCAGTACTTC. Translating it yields CSVEDTDSGGGETQYF. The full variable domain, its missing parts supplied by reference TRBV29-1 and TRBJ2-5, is SAVISQKPSRDICQRGTSLTIQCQVDSQVTMMFWYRQQPGQSLTLIATANQGSEATYESGFVIDKFPISRPNLTFSTLTVSNMSPEDSSIYLCSVEDTDSGGGETQYFGPGTRLLVL.

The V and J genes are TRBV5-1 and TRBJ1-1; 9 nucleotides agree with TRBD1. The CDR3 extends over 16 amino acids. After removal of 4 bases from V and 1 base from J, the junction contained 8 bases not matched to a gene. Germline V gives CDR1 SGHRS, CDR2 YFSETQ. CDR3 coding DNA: TGCGCCAGCAGCCCCGTCGGACAGGGGTGGAACACTGAAGCTTTCTTT. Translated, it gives CASSPVGQGWNTEAFF.

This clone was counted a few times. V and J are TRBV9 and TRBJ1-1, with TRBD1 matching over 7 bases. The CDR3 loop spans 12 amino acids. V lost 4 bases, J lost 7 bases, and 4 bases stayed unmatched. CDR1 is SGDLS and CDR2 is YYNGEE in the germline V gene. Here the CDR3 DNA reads TGTGCCAGCAGCTTCCGGGACAGTGAAGCTTTCTTT. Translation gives CASSFRDSEAFF.

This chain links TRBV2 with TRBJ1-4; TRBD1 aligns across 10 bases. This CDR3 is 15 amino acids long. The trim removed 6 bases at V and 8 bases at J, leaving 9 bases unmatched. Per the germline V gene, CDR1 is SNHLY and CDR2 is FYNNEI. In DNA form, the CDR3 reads TGTGCCAGCAGGGACGACAGGGGGCGCCAGGAAAAACTGTTTTTT. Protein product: CASRDDRGRQEKLFF. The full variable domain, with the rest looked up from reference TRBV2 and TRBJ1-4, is EPEVTQTPSHQVTQMGQEVILRCVPISNHLYFYWYRQILGQKVEFLVSFYNNEISEKSEIFDDQFSVERPDGSNFTLKIRSTKLEDSAMYFCASRDDRGRQEKLFFGSGTQLSVL.

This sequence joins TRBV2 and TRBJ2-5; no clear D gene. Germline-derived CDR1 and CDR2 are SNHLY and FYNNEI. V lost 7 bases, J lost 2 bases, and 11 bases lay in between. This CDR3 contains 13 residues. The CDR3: CASTDLTQETQYF. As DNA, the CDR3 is TGTGCCAGCACCGACCTGACTCAAGAGACCCAGTACTTC.

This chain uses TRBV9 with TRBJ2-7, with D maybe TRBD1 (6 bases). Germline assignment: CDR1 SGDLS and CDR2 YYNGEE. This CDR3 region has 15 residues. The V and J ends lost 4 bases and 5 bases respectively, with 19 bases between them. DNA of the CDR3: TGTGCCAGCAGCCCAAGGGACAATCCGAGGAACGAGCAGTACTTC. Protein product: CASSPRDNPRNEQYF.

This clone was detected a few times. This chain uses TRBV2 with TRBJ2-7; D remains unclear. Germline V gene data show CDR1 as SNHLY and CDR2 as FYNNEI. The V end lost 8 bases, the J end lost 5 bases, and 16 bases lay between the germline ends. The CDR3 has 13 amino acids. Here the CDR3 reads CASGRGGADEQYF. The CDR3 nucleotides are TGTGCCAGCGGTAGAGGCGGAGCCGACGAGCAGTACTTC. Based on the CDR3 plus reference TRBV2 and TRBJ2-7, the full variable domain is EPEVTQTPSHQVTQMGQEVILRCVPISNHLYFYWYRQILGQKVEFLVSFYNNEISEKSEIFDDQFSVERPDGSNFTLKIRSTKLEDSAMYFCASGRGGADEQYFGPGTRLTVT.

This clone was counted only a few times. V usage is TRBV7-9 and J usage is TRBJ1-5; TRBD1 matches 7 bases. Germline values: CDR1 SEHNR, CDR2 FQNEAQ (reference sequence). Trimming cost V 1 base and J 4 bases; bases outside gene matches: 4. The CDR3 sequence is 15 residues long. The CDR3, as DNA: TGTGCCAGCAGCTTAGACGGGACAGTGAATCAGCCCCAGCATTTT. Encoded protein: CASSLDGTVNQPQHF.